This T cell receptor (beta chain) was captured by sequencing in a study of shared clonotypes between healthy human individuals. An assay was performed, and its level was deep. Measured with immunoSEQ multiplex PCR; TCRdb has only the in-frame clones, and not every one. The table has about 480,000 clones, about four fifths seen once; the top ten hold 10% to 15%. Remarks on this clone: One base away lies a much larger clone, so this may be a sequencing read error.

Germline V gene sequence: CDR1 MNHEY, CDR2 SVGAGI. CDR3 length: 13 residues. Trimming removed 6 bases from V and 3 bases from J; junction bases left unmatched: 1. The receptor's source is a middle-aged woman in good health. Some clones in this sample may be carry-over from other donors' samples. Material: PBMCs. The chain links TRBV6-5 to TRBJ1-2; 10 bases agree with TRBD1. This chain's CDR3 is CASRGTGDYGYTF. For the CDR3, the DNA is TGTGCCAGCAGGGGGACAGGGGACTATGGCTACACCTTC.